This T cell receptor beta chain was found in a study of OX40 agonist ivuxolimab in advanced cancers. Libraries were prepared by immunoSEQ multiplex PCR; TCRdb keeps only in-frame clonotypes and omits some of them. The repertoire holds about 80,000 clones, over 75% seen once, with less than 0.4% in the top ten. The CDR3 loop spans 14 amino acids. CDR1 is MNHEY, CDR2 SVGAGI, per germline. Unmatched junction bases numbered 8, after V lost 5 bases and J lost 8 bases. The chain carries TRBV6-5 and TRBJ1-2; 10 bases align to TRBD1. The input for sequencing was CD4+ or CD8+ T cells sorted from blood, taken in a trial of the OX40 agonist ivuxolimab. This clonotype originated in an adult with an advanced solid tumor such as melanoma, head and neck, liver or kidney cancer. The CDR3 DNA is TGTGCCAGCAGTAACGCCCTGACAGGGGGCGGCTACACCTTC. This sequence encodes CASSNALTGGGYTF.